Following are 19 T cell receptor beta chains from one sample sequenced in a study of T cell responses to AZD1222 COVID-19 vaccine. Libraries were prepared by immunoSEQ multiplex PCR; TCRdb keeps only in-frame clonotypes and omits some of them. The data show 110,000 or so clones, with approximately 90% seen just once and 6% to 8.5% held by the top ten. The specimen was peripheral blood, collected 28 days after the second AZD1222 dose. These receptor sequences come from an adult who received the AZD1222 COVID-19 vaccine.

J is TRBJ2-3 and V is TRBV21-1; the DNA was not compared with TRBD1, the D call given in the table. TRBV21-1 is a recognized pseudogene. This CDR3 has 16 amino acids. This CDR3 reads CARVGKDRGATDTQYF. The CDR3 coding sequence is TGTGCCCGAGTTGGTAAAGACAGGGGTGCAACAGATACGCAGTATTTT.

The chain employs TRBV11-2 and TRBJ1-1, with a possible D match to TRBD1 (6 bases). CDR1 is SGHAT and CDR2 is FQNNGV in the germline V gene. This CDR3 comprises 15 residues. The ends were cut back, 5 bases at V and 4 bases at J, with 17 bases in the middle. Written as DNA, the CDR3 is TGTGCCAGCAGCCCCGGACAGACCGTCGGCACTGAAGCTTTCTTT. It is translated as CASSPGQTVGTEAFF. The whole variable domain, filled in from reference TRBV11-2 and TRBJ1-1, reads EAGVAQSPRYKIIEKRQSVAFWCNPISGHATLYWYQQILGQGPKLLIQFQNNGVVDDSQLPKDRFSAERLKGVDSTLKIQPAKLEDSAVYLCASSPGQTVGTEAFFGQGTRLTVV.

In DNA, the CDR3 is TGTGCCAGCAGTTTAAGTGCAGGGCTCGACCCTGAAGCTTTCTTT. Translating gives CASSLSAGLDPEAFF. This chain uses TRBV28 with TRBJ1-1; D may be TRBD1 (5 bases). The CDR3 contains 15 residues. Germline V CDR1 and CDR2: MDHEN, SYDVKM. Trimming left V 2 bases short and J 6 bases short, with 16 bases between.

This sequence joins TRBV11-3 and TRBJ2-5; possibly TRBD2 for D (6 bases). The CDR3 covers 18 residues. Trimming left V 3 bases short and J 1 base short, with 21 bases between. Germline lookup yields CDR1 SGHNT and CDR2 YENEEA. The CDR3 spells CASSFSSRVREAQETQYF. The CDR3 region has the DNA TGTGCCAGCAGCTTCTCATCTCGCGTGAGGGAGGCCCAAGAGACCCAGTACTTC.

For the CDR3, the DNA is TGTGCCAGCAGCTTAAGGGGAGAAACTGAAGCTTTCTTT. Protein sequence: CASSLRGETEAFF. The J gene is TRBJ1-1, the V gene TRBV5-4; weak D call: TRBD1 (5 bases). The V and J ends lost 2 bases and 5 bases respectively, with 10 bases between them. This CDR3 is 13 amino acids long. CDR1 SGHNT and CDR2 YYREEE come from the germline V gene (reference sequence). Full variable domain (outside the CDR3, taken from reference TRBV5-4 and TRBJ1-1): ETGVTQSPTHLIKTRGQQVTLRCSSQSGHNTVSWYQQALGQGPQFIFQYYREEENGRGNFPPRFSGLQFPNYSSELNVNALELDDSALYLCASSLRGETEAFFGQGTRLTVV.

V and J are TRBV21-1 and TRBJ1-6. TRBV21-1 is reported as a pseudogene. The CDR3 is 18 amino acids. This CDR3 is CASLNGSYYRSYNSPLHF. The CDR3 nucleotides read TGTGCCAGCCTCAACGGGAGTTATTATCGCTCCTATAATTCACCCCTCCACTTT.

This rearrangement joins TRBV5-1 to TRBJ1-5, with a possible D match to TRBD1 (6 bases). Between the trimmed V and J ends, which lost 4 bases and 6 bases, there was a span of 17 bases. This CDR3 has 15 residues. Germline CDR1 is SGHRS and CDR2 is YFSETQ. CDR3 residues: CASSLAGGVGQPQHF. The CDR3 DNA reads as TGCGCCAGCAGCCTGGCGGGGGGCGTGGGTCAGCCCCAGCATTTT.

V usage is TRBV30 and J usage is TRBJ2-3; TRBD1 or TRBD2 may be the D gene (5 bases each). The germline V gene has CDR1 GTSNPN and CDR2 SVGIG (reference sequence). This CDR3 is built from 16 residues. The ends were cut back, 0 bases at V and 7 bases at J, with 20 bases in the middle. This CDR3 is CAWSVGPTKGTNTQYF. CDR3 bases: TGTGCCTGGAGTGTAGGTCCAACCAAAGGGACGAATACGCAGTATTTT.

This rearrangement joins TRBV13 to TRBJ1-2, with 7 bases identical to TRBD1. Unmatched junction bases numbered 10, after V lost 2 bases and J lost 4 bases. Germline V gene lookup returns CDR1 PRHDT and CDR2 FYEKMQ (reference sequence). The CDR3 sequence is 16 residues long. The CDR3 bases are TGTGCCAGCAGCTTAAAGGGGGCGAGGGTGGGCTATGGCTACACCTTC. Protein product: CASSLKGARVGYGYTF.

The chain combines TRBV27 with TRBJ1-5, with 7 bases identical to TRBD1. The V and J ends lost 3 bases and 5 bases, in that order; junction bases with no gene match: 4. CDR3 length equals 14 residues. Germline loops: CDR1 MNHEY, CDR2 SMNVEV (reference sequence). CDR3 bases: TGTGCCAGCAGTTTGACAGGGCAACATCAGCCCCAGCATTTT. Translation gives CASSLTGQHQPQHF.

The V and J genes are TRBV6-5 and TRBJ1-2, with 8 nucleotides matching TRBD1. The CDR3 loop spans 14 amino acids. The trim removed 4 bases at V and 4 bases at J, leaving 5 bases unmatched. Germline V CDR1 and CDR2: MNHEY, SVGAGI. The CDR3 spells CASSFGQGAYGYTF. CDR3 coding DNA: TGTGCCAGCAGTTTCGGACAGGGTGCCTATGGCTACACCTTC.

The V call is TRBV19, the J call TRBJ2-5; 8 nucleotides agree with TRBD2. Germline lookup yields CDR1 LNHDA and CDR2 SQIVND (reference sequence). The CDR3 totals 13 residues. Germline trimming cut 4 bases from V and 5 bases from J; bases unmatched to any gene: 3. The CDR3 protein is CASSTSGRETQYF. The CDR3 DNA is TGTGCCAGTAGTACTAGCGGGCGGGAGACCCAGTACTTC.

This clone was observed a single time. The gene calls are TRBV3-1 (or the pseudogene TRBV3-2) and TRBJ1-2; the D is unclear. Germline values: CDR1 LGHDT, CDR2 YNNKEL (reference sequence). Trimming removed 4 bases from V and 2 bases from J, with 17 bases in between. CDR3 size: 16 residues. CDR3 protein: CASSLTLTILNYGYTF. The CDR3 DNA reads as TGTGCCAGCAGCCTCACCCTCACGATACTAAACTATGGCTACACCTTC.

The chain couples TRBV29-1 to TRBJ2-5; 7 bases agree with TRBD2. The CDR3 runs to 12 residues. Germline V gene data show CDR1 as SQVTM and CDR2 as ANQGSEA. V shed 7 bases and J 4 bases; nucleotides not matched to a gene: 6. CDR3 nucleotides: TGCAGCGCTTGGGGGGGAAGAGAGACCCAGTACTTC. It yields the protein CSAWGGRETQYF.

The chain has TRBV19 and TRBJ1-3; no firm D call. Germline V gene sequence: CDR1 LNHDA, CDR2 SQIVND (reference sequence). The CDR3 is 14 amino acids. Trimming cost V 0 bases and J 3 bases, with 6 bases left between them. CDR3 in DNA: TGTGCCAGTAGTATAGATATTGGTGGAAACACCATATATTTT. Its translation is CASSIDIGGNTIYF. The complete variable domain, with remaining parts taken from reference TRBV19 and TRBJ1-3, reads DGGITQSPKYLFRKEGQNVTLSCEQNLNHDAMYWYRQDPGQGLRLIYYSQIVNDFQKGDIAEGYSVSREKKESFPLTVTSAQKNPTAFYLCASSIDIGGNTIYFGEGSWLTVV.

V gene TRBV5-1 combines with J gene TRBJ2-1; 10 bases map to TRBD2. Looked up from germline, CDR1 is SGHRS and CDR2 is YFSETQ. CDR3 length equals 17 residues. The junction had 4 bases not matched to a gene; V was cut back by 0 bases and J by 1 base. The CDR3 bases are TGCGCCAGCAGCTTGGTAGCGGGGGGCAATTCCTACAATGAGCAGTTCTTC. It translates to CASSLVAGGNSYNEQFF.

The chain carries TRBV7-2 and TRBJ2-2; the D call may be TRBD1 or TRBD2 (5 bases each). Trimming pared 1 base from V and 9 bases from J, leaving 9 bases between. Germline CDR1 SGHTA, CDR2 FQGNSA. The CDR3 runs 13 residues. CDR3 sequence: CASSLVGGRELFF. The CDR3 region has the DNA TGTGCCAGCAGCTTAGTTGGGGGTAGGGAGCTGTTTTTT.

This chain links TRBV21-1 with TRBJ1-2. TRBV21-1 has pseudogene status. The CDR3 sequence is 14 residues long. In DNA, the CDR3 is TGTGCCAGCAGCAAAAAACGGGGGCTTTATGGCTACACCTTC. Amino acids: CASSKKRGLYGYTF.

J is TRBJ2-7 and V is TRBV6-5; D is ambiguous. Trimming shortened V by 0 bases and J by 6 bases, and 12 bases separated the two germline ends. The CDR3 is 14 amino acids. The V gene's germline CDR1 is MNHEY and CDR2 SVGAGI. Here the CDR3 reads CASSYSGSAVEQYF. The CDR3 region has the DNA TGTGCCAGCAGTTACTCCGGTTCCGCGGTCGAGCAGTACTTC.